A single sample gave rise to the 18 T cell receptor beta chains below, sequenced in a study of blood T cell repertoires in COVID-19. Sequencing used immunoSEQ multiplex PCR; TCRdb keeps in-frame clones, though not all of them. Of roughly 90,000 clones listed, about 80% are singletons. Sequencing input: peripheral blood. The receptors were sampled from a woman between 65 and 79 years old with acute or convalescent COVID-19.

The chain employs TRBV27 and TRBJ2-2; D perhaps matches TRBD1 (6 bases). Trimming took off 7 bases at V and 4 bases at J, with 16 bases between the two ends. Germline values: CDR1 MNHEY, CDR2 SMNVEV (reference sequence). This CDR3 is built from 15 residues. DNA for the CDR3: TGTGCCAGCACTGCGAGGGGGAGTCGCACCGGGGAGCTGTTTTTT. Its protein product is CASTARGSRTGELFF.

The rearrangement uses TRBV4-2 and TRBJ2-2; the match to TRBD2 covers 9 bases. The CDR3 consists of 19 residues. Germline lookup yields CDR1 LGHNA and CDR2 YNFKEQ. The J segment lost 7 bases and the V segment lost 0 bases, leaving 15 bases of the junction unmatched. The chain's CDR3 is CASSQEPLRAGGPFGELFF. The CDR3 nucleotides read TGTGCCAGCAGCCAAGAGCCCCTCCGGGCGGGGGGGCCTTTCGGGGAGCTGTTTTTT.

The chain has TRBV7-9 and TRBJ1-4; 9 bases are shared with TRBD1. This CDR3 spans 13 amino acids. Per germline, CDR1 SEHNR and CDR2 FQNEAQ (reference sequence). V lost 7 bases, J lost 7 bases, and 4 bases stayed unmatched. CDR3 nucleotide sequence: TGTGCCAGCAAACGGACAGGGGCTGAAAAACTGTTTTTT. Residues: CASKRTGAEKLFF.

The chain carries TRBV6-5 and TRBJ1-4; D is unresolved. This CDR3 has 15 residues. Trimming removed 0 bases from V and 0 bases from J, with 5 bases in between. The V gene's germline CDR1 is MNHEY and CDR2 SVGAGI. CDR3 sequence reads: CASSYSGATNEKLFF. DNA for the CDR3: TGTGCCAGCAGTTACTCTGGAGCAACTAATGAAAAACTGTTTTTT.

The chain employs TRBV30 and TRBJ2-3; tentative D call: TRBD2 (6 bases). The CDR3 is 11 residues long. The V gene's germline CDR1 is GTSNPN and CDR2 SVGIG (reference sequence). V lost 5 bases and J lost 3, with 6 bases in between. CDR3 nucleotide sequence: TGTGCCTGGGGACTAACAGATACGCAGTATTTT. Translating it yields CAWGLTDTQYF.

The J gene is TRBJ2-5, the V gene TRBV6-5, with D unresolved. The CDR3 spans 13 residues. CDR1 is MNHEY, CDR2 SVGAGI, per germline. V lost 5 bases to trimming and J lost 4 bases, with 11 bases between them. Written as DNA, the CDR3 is TGTGCCAGCAGTACTGTGTACGGAGAGACCCAGTACTTC. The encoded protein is CASSTVYGETQYF.

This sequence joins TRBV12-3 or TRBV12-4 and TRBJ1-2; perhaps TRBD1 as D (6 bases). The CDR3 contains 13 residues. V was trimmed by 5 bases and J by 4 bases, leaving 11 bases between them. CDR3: CASSIQGSYGYTF. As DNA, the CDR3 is TGTGCCAGCAGTATACAGGGTAGCTATGGCTACACCTTC.

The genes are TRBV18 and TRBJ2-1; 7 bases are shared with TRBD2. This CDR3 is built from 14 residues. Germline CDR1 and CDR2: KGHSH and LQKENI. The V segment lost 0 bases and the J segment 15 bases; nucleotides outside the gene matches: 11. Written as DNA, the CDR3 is TGTGCCAGCTCACCACCGGCCAGGTCGGGGGGAACGTTCTTC. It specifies CASSPPARSGGTFF.

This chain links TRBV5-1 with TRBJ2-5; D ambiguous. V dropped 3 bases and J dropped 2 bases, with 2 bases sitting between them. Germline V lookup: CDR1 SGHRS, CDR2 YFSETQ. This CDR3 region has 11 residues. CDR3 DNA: TGCGCCAGCAGCTCTCAAGAGACCCAGTACTTC. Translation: CASSSQETQYF.

The CDR3 region is CASSYSPGVNTEAFF. In DNA form, the CDR3 reads TGTGCCAGCAGTTACTCGCCAGGGGTGAACACTGAAGCTTTCTTT. The rearrangement joins TRBV6-5 to TRBJ1-1, with D possibly being TRBD1 (6 bases). With 0 bases removed from V and 0 bases from J, the gap between germline ends came to 8 bases. CDR3 length: 15 residues. Germline V CDR1 and CDR2: MNHEY, SVGAGI.

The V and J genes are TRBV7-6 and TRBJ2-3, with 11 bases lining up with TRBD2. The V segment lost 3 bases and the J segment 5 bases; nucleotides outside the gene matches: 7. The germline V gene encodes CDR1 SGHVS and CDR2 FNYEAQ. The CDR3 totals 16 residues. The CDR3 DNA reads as TGTGCCAGCAGCTTGACTAGCGGGGCGGGTGGAGATACGCAGTATTTT. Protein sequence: CASSLTSGAGGDTQYF.

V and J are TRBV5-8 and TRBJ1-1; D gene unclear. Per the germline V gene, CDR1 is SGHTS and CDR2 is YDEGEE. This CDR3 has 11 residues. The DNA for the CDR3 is TGTGCTTGCCGACAGAACACTGAAGCTTTCTTT. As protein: CACRQNTEAFF.

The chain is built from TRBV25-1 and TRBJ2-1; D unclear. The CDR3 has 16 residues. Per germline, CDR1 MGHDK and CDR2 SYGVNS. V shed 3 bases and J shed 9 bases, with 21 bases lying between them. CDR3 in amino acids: CASSETLGSSSGEQFF. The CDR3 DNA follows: TGTGCCAGCAGTGAGACCTTGGGTAGCTCATCGGGTGAGCAGTTCTTC.

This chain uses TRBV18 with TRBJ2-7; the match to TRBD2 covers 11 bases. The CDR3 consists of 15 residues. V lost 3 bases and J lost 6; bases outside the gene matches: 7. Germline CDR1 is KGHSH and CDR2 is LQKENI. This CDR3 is CASSPSSGRRFEQYF. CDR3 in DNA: TGTGCCAGCTCACCTTCTAGCGGGAGGAGGTTCGAGCAGTACTTC. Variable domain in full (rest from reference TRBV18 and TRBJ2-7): NAGVMQNPRHLVRRRGQEARLRCSPMKGHSHVYWYRQLPEEGLKFMVYLQKENIIDESGMPKERFSAEFPKEGPSILRIQQVVRGDSAAYFCASSPSSGRRFEQYFGPGTRLTVT.

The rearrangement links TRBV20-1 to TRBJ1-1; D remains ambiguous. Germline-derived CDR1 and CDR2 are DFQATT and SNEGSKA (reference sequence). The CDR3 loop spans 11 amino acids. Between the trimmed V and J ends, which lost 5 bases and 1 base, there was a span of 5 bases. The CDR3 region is CSARGNTEAFF. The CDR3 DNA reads TGCAGTGCTCGGGGGAACACTGAAGCTTTCTTT.

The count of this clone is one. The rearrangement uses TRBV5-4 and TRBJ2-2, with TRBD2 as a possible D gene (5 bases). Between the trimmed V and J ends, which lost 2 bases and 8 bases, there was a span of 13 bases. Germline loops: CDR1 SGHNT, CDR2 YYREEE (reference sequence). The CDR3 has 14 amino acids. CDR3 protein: CASSFGIQVGELFF. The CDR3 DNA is TGTGCCAGCAGCTTCGGGATTCAAGTTGGGGAGCTGTTTTTT.

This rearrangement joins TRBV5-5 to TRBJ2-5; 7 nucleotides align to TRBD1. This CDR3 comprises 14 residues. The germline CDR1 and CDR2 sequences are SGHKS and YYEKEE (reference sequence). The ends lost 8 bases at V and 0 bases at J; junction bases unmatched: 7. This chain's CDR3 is CASSRQGNQETQYF. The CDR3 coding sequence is TGTGCCAGTAGCCGACAGGGAAACCAAGAGACCCAGTACTTC.

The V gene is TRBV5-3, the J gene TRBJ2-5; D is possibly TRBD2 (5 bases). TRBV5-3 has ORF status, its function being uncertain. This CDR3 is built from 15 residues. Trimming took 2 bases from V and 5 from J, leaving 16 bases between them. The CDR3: CARSLGRLPGETQYF. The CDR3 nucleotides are TGTGCCAGAAGCTTAGGGAGACTGCCGGGGGAGACCCAGTACTTC.